The rows below give T cell receptor beta chains drawn from one sample of a study of shared clonotypes between healthy human individuals. The repertoire was sequenced with immunoSEQ multiplex PCR; TCRdb's copy has only in-frame clones and lacks some. Among fewer than 1.6 million clones listed, about 98.5% were seen once. The sequencing input was naive CD4+ T cells sorted from blood. All receptors come from a man younger than 40 in good health. Each CDR3 is given with its conserved first and last residue. Fields, in order: D gene, J gene, V gene, clone size, CDR3 DNA, CDR3 protein. The D gene is left open where the match is weak. Size tells how often a clone was seen (once, few, many) or the class of an expanded clone, and some rows leave it out.

>-|TRBJ2-7|TRBV2|-
TGTGCCAGCAGTGATGGGGGCGGCAGCCCCTACGAGCAGTACTTC
CASSDGGGSPYEQYF
>-|TRBJ1-1|TRBV30|-
TGTGCCTGGAGTGTCAATGACCGGTGGGGGGGAGCTTTCTTT
CAWSVNDRWGGAFF
>-|TRBJ2-7|TRBV28|once
TGTGCCAGCCCTAGCACGACTGGGGAGCAGTACTTC
CASPSTTGEQYF
>TRBD1|TRBJ2-4|TRBV4-1|-
TGCGCCAGCAGCTTTCGGACAGGGGAAGGGAACATTCAGTACTTC
CASSFRTGEGNIQYF
>-|TRBJ2-7|TRBV30|-
TGTGCCTGGAGTGCCGACAGGAATCCTCATGACTTC
CAWSADRNPHDF
>-|TRBJ1-1|TRBV15|-
TGTGCCACCAGCAGATTTGGGACTGAAGCTTTCTTT
CATSRFGTEAFF
>-|TRBJ1-3|TRBV18|-
TGTGCCAGCTCACCTTTTAGGCAGGGCTATGGAAACACCATATATTTT
CASSPFRQGYGNTIYF
>-|TRBJ2-6|TRBV9|-
TGTGCCAGCAGCGTAGAGGCGACCGGGGCCAACGTCCTGACTTTC
CASSVEATGANVLTF
>-|TRBJ1-3|TRBV9|-
TGTGCCAGCAGCGTAGGTCGGGGAGGGAGTGGAAACACCATATATTTT
CASSVGRGGSGNTIYF
>-|TRBJ2-2|TRBV28|-
TGTGCCAGCAGTTCCCCTCGGAGGGAGCTGTTTTTT
CASSSPRRELFF
>TRBD1|TRBJ2-1|TRBV14|-
TGTGCCAGCAGCCCCGCCCGTATAGGGGGCTCTTACAATGAGCAGTTCTTC
CASSPARIGGSYNEQFF
>TRBD1|TRBJ2-7|TRBV27|-
TGTGCCAGCAGTTTACGGGGACAGGGTTACGAGCAGTACTTC
CASSLRGQGYEQYF
>-|TRBJ2-7|TRBV25-1|-
TGTGCCAGCAGTGAACACGTCGCAGGGGCGTACGAGCAGTACTTC
CASSEHVAGAYEQYF
>-|TRBJ2-3|TRBV18|-
TGTGCCAGCTCCCGGCGGCCAGATACGCAGTATTTT
CASSRRPDTQYF
>TRBD1|TRBJ1-4|TRBV5-1|-
TGCGCCAGCAGCCCCGACAGGGTTGAAAAACTGTTTTTT
CASSPDRVEKLFF
>-|TRBJ1-4|TRBV7-7|-
TGTGCTAGCAGCTTAGGACAACAGGTTAATGAAAAACTGTTTTTT
CASSLGQQVNEKLFF
>TRBD1|TRBJ1-2|TRBV27|-
TGTGCCAGCAGTTTAGGCGGGACAGGGGGCATTTATGGCTACACCTTC
CASSLGGTGGIYGYTF
>TRBD2|TRBJ2-3|TRBV5-1|-
TGCGCCAGCAGCTTGGGACTAGCGGGAGGGCCCGGGACAGATACGCAGTATTTT
CASSLGLAGGPGTDTQYF
>-|TRBJ2-7|TRBV18|-
TGTGCCAGCTCAGCCAGGACGGTCTCCTACGAGCAGTACTTC
CASSARTVSYEQYF
>-|TRBJ1-1|TRBV5-1|-
TGCGCCAGCAGCGCGACCACGGCCCACACTGAAGCTTTCTTT
CASSATTAHTEAFF
>TRBD1|TRBJ1-2|TRBV7-6|-
TGTGCCAGCAGCCCCGGGACAGGGAGGCAAGGCTACACCTTC
CASSPGTGRQGYTF
>-|TRBJ2-1|TRBV6-6|-
TGTGCCAGCCAAAAACGGGAGCGTTCTTACAATGAGCAGTTCTTC
CASQKRERSYNEQFF
>-|TRBJ2-3|TRBV28|-
TGTGCCAGCTCCAGGCCGCTATTTGGCACAGATACGCAGTATTTT
CASSRPLFGTDTQYF
>-|TRBJ2-1|TRBV5-4|-
TGTGCCAGCAGCCTTAATTCGGGTGAGCAGTTCTTC
CASSLNSGEQFF
>-|TRBJ2-5|TRBV7-8|-
TGTGCCAGCAGGCTCACTAGCGGACAGGCGACCCAGTACTTC
CASRLTSGQATQYF
>-|TRBJ2-5|TRBV5-1|once
TGCGCCAGCAGCTTGGCCTTCGGCGAGTCGGAGACCCAGTACTTC
CASSLAFGESETQYF
>TRBD2|TRBJ2-7|TRBV6-5|-
TGTGCCAGATTAGCGGGGACCTACGAGCAGTACTTC
CARLAGTYEQYF
>TRBD1|TRBJ2-7|TRBV19|once
TGTGCCAGTAGACCGACAGGGCTCTTATACGAGCAGTACTTC
CASRPTGLLYEQYF
>TRBD1|TRBJ2-1|TRBV7-8|-
TGTGCCAGCAGCTTAATTTCCGGGACAGGTGTCAATGAGCAGTTCTTC
CASSLISGTGVNEQFF
>-|TRBJ2-2|TRBV7-6|-
TGTGCCAGCAGCTTAGGATATGGCGGGGAGCTGTTTTTT
CASSLGYGGELFF
>TRBD1|TRBJ1-1|TRBV2|-
TGTGCCAGCAGGCCAGAAACAGGGGTGAACACTGAAGCTTTCTTT
CASRPETGVNTEAFF
>-|TRBJ2-7|TRBV5-8|-
TGTGCCAGCAGCCTCCGGACAGAAAGCTCCTACGAGCAGTACTTC
CASSLRTESSYEQYF
>TRBD1|TRBJ2-4|TRBV6-1|-
TGTGCCAGCAGGGGACAGGGGGCATTCGCGAACATTCAGTACTTC
CASRGQGAFANIQYF
>-|TRBJ2-7|TRBV7-2|-
TGTGCCAGCAGCTTATCTCCGGGGTCGGGCGAGCAGTACTTC
CASSLSPGSGEQYF
>TRBD1|TRBJ2-5|TRBV5-4|-
TGTGCCAGCAGCGGCCGGGACAGATACCAAGAGACCCAGTACTTC
CASSGRDRYQETQYF
>-|TRBJ2-3|TRBV5-4|-
TGTGCCAGCAGCTTGGTTTTGGCGGGGCTCAGCACAGATACGCAGTATTTT
CASSLVLAGLSTDTQYF
>-|TRBJ2-7|TRBV10-3|once
TGTGCCATCAGTGGAAAGCCCAGCTCCTACGAGCAGTACTTC
CAISGKPSSYEQYF
>-|TRBJ1-2|TRBV5-6|-
TGTGCCAGCAGCTTGATCGACGGAAATGGCTACACCTTC
CASSLIDGNGYTF
>-|TRBJ1-1|TRBV7-9|-
TGTGCCAGCAGCTTAGGTCTCGGCCCGAACACTGAAGCTTTCTTT
CASSLGLGPNTEAFF
>-|TRBJ1-1|TRBV10-2|-
TGCGCCGCAAGGATGGAGGGCACTGAAGCTTTCTTT
CAARMEGTEAFF
>-|TRBJ1-5|TRBV28|-
TGTGCCAGCAGTATAGGGACGCTTTATCAGCCCCAGCATTTT
CASSIGTLYQPQHF
>TRBD1|TRBJ2-7|TRBV18|once
TGTGCCAGCTCTTCACAGAGGACAGGGCTTGAGCAGTACTTC
CASSSQRTGLEQYF